This T cell receptor (beta chain) was observed in a study of blood T cell repertoires in COVID-19. Study summary: T cells, B-cell-depleted T cells, or PBMCs supplied cDNA or gDNA.

Original data processing: Estimation of nucleated cell counts was performed using reference gene primer amplification. Repertoires were generated with immunoSEQ multiplex PCR, while TCRdb's copy carries only in-frame clones and drops some. That table is the source of V, J and clone size, and D and trimming were worked out from the DNA. This table holds roughly 150,000 clones, 65% to 80% found once. This study enrolled people aged about 18 to 100 from around 26 US geographic areas. The study assigned cohorts using participant-reported clinical history. Germline CDR1 reads LGHNA; CDR2 reads YSLEER. V lost 1 base to trimming and J lost 12 bases, with 13 bases between them. The length of the CDR3 is 13 residues.

Sequencing was carried out using PBMCs or T cells enriched from blood (not recorded which). The TCR was taken from a woman aged 70-85 years in a cohort exposed to, infected with or recovered from COVID-19 (not recorded which). V gene TRBV4-3 combines with J gene TRBJ2-1; a possible D gene is TRBD2 (6 bases). Written as DNA, the CDR3 is TGCGCCAGCAGCCAAGGGGCAGGGACTGGGCAGTTCTTC. As protein: CASSQGAGTGQFF.